This T cell receptor (beta chain) was captured by sequencing in a study of shared clonotypes between healthy human individuals. The CDR3 is 13 residues long. V was clipped by 4 bases and J by 2 bases, with 8 bases between them. In germline, CDR1 is KGHSH, CDR2 LQKENI. Only in-frame clones appear in the TCRdb table, and some are missing; sequencing was by immunoSEQ multiplex PCR. The repertoire holds roughly 500,000 clones, roughly 95% seen once, with under 0.06% in the top ten. Turning to this clone: Its target is not known.

Findings of the study overall: Naive subsets usually exceeded memory subsets in estimated richness. Investigators expected sequencing depth to affect clonotype sharing among donors. A limitation of the genetic and exposure-history diversity represented arose from few donors.

The donors, healthy adults who were HIV-negative, had experienced no recent acute infections or vaccinations. The source is a woman aged 25-40 years in good health. Sequencing was carried out using naive CD4+ T cells sorted from blood. The sample's subset: CD45RA+ positively selected. This chain uses TRBV18 with TRBJ1-2; D might be TRBD1 (5 bases). The CDR3 DNA reads TGTGCCAGCTCACTACGGGACAACTATGGCTACACCTTC. Translated, it gives CASSLRDNYGYTF.